The TCR beta chain under discussion was sequenced for a study of blood T cell repertoires in COVID-19. Sequencing used immunoSEQ multiplex PCR; TCRdb keeps in-frame clones, though not all of them. This sample has 150,000 to 200,000 clones, with nearly 80% found just once. This CDR3 spans 16 amino acids. Between the trimmed V and J ends, which lost 7 bases and 4 bases, there was a span of 22 bases. Germline V CDR1 and CDR2: LNHDA, SQIVND (reference sequence). The V call is TRBV19, the J call TRBJ1-2; D perhaps matches TRBD1 (6 bases). This TCR was sampled from a woman aged 70 to 79 with acute or convalescent COVID-19. Sequenced material: peripheral blood. The CDR3 sequence is CASNGPNTGTPYGYTF. The CDR3 region has the DNA TGTGCCAGTAATGGGCCCAATACCGGGACACCCTATGGCTACACCTTC.